One and the same sample provided the 5 T cell receptor beta chains below, sequenced in a study of blood T cell repertoires in COVID-19. Sequencing used immunoSEQ multiplex PCR; TCRdb keeps in-frame clones, though not all of them. The data show some 300,000 clones, with nearly 90% seen just once and 0.8% to 1% held by the top ten. The sequenced material came from PBMCs or T cells enriched from blood (not recorded which). The receptors shown here come from a woman aged 25 to 45 who had recovered from COVID-19.

The chain carries TRBV19 and TRBJ2-2, with D perhaps TRBD2 (6 bases). The CDR3 consists of 18 residues. V dropped 3 bases and J dropped 8 bases, with 25 bases sitting between them. Germline CDR1 reads LNHDA; CDR2 reads SQIVND (reference sequence). In DNA form, the CDR3 reads TGTGCCAGTAGTATCTTCCCGACCGGGACTCCCTTACCTGGGGAGCTGTTTTTT. This sequence encodes CASSIFPTGTPLPGELFF.

The V call is TRBV7-2, the J call TRBJ2-1, with TRBD2 identical over 7 bases. CDR3 size: 16 residues. Germline CDR1 SGHTA, CDR2 FQGNSA. Losses at the gene ends were 6 bases for V and 9 bases for J; bases not matched to a gene: 17. This CDR3 is CASSLMGTAASGEQFF. The CDR3 DNA is TGTGCCAGCAGTTTGATGGGGACGGCGGCTAGCGGTGAGCAGTTCTTC.

The chain couples TRBV2 to TRBJ1-4, with a possible D match to TRBD1 (5 bases). The CDR3 runs to 14 residues. The germline CDR1 and CDR2 sequences are SNHLY and FYNNEI. V was pared by 2 bases and J by 8 bases, with 12 bases between. This chain's CDR3 is CASSEWGGEEKLFF. CDR3 in DNA: TGTGCCAGCAGTGAATGGGGGGGAGAGGAAAAACTGTTTTTT.

The chain uses TRBV7-9 and TRBJ1-1, with a tentative D call TRBD1 (5 bases). V was shortened by 1 base and J by 5 bases, with 14 bases between the two germline ends. Germline values: CDR1 SEHNR, CDR2 FQNEAQ (reference sequence). The CDR3 covers 15 residues. CDR3 residues: CASSLGSGKRTEAFF. CDR3 coding DNA: TGTGCCAGCAGCTTAGGATCAGGGAAGAGGACTGAAGCTTTCTTT.

The CDR3 region has the DNA TGTGCCAGCAGCTCCAGCCCCTTCGGGCAGCCCCAGCATTTT. Protein sequence: CASSSSPFGQPQHF. The chain links TRBV5-6 to TRBJ1-5; D is undetermined. Germline V gene sequence: CDR1 SGHDT, CDR2 YYEEEE. CDR3 length: 14 residues. The ends were cut back, 3 bases at V and 7 bases at J, with 14 bases in the middle.